The T cell receptor beta chain under discussion was sequenced for a study of T cell responses to AZD1222 COVID-19 vaccine. Study at large: Second doses were pooled across both intervals (about 4 or about 12 weeks). Study-wide points: It was only after the peak T cell response that any repertoires were sampled. Across the whole spike, CD4 TCRs peaked at regions 160-218 and 743-854.

Germline V CDR1 and CDR2: ENHRY, SYGVKD. CDR3 length: 15 amino acids. The V and J ends lost 2 bases and 2 bases respectively, with 7 bases between them. The assay was immunoSEQ multiplex PCR, and TCRdb's table has in-frame clones only and misses some. The sample includes around 92,000 clones, 91% of them seen just once. As for this clone: Its antigen is still unknown.

The input for sequencing was peripheral blood, taken on day 0 of AZD1222 vaccination. The chain couples TRBV10-3 to TRBJ1-6, with a weak D call TRBD1 (6 bases). This clonotype was obtained from an adult in good health. For the CDR3, the DNA is TGTGCCATCAGTGAGGGGGGCACCTATAATTCACCCCTCCACTTT. Translating it yields CAISEGGTYNSPLHF.